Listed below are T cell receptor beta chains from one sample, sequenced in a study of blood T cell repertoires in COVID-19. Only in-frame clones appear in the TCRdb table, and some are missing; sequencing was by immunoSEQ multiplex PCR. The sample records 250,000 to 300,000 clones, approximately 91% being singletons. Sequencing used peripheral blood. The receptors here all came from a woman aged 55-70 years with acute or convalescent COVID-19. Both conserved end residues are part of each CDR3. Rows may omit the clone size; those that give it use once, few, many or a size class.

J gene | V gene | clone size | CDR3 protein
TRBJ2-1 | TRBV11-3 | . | CASSLGGLLNEQFF
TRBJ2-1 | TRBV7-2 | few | CASSFRGNPYNEQFF
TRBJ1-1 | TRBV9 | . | CASREPQTGEAFF
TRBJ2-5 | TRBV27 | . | CASSSGTLQETQYF
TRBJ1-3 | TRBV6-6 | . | CASSSDRLSGNTIYF
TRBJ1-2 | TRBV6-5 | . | CASSYRDRDYGYTF
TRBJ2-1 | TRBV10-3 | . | CAISESTSSNVNEQFF
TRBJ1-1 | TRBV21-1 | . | CASSKGHNGDTEAFF
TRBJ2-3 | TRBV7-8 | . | CASSSGGGADTQYF
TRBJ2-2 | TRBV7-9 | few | CASSPYRALNTGELFF
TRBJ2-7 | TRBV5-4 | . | CASSPSGTRQYEQYF
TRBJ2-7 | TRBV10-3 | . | CAISEWEAGGSYEQYF
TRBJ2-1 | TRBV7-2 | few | CASTRLAGSQGQFF
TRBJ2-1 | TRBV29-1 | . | CSVEDVGGQRNEQFF
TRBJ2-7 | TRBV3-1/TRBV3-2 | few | CASSLSGSQAYEQYF
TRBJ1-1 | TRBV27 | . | CASSSAWRNTEAFF
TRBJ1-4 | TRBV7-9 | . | CASSLALGSEKLFF
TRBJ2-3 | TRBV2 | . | CASRQDQGTDTQYF
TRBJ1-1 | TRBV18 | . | CASSTQGAGGMTEAFF
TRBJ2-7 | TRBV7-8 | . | CASSPRTGGAEYEQYF
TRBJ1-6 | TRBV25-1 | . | CASGQTSYNSPLHF
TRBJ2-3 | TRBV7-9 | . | CASSQTDTQYF
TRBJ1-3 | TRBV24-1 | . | CATSDSTGVEGNTIYF
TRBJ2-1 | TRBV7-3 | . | CASSLAPGSSYNEQFF
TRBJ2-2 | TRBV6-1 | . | CASSEAGQVGGELFF
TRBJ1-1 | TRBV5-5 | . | CASSLGAYEAFF
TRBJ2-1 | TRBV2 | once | CASTQRRDRGPNEQFF
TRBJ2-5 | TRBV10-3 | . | CAIRPLAGGLETQYF
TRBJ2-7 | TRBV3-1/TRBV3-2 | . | CASSQGGRYEQYF
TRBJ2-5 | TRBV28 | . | CASGSLLRAGGIETQYF